This T cell receptor beta chain was obtained from a study of cytomegalovirus exposure and HLA in healthy donors. Study results and limitations: The study dropped some indistinguishable V segments, TRBV6-2 and TRBV6-3 among them. Per a prior analysis, the majority of TCR beta V segments were productive roughly 87% or roughly 30% of the time.

Germline V gene data show CDR1 as LGHNA and CDR2 as YNFKEQ. CDR3 length: 16 residues. The J segment lost 1 base and the V segment lost 4 bases, leaving 8 bases of the junction unmatched. The study ran its PCR with 60 Vbeta and 13 Jbeta primers. Clones were read by immunoSEQ multiplex PCR, and TCRdb kept only the in-frame ones, dropping some. The sample includes around 210,000 clones, approximately 78% of them seen just once. A remark on this clone: What it binds is not known.

This clonotype was sampled from a woman between 35 and 50 years old in good health and CMV-seronegative. Sequencing was done on a sample of PBMCs. The V gene is TRBV4-2, the J gene TRBJ2-3, with 7 bases identical to TRBD2. The CDR3 spells CASSRGAGEGTDTQYF. The DNA for the CDR3 is TGTGCCAGCAGCCGTGGGGCGGGAGAGGGCACAGATACGCAGTATTTT.